This T cell receptor (beta chain) was sequenced in a study of vaccination effects on CD4 cells after COVID-19. For the study at large: A couple of convalescent patients each provided a sample, at 16 days and at one week before vaccination. Overall study results and limits: The study found that post-vaccine spike-reactive clones in convalescents were mainly new vaccine-induced clones. Late in the post-vaccination period, infection-induced and vaccine-induced clones underwent marked clonal contraction.

About this clone itself: What it recognizes is unknown.

Measured with immunoSEQ multiplex PCR; TCRdb has only the in-frame clones, and not every one. Altogether fewer than 25,000 clones are present, roughly 69% being singletons, with the ten largest covering around 35%. The CDR3 runs 13 residues. Trimming stripped 0 bases from V and 15 bases from J, with 15 bases between. Germline V gene data show CDR1 as SGHNT and CDR2 as YENEEA. Antigen-specific CD4+ T cells were expanded with viral peptide pools in the ViraFEST assay before sequencing. CD4+ T cells were isolated after around ten days of culture. SARS-CoV-2 infection was confirmed by PCR in the person between March and December 2020. Half-medium exchanges with IL-2 medium took place on days 3 and 7.

The source material was CD4+ T cells from PBMCs cultured with a peptide pool, sampled before COVID-19 vaccination. The TCR sequence derives from a human donor who had a prior SARS-CoV-2 infection. The chain employs TRBV11-3 and TRBJ2-1; maybe TRBD1 (5 bases). CDR3 nucleotide sequence: TGTGCCAGCAGCTTAGATCATTCGCAGGGTGGGTTCTTC. It specifies CASSLDHSQGGFF.